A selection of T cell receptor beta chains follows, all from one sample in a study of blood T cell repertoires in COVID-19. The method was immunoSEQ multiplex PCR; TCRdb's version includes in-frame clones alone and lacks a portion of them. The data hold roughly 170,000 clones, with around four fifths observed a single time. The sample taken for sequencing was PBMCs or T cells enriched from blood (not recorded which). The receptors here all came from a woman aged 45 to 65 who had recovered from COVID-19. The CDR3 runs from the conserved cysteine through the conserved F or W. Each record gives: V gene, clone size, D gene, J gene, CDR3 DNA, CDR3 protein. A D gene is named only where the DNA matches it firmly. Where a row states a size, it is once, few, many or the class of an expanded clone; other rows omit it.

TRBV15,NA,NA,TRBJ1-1,TGTGCCACCAGCAGACCACTGACAGCAACGAACACTGAAGCTTTCTTT,CATSRPLTATNTEAFF
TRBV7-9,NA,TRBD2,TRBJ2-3,TGTGCCAGCAGCTCGGGACTAGCGGGGGCCGGACCAGATACGCAGTATTTT,CASSSGLAGAGPDTQYF
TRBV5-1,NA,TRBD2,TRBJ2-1,TGCGCCAGCAGCACGGGACTAGCGGGGTCATCCAATGAGCAGTTCTTC,CASSTGLAGSSNEQFF
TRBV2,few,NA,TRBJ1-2,TGTGCCAGCAGTGATGGGCAGAACTATGGCTACACCTTC,CASSDGQNYGYTF
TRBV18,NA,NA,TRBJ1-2,TGTGCCAGCTCACTGTCCCGGGATGGCTACACCTTC,CASSLSRDGYTF
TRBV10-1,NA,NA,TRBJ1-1,TGCGCCAGCAGTGAAGGGCAGGGCCCCAGACGGGCTTTCTTT,CASSEGQGPRRAFF
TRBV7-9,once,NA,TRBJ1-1,TGTGCCAGCAGTTTCCTCGGGCAGGGTTCGGAAGCTTTCTTT,CASSFLGQGSEAFF
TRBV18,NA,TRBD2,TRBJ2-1,TGTGCCAGCTCACCACCGCCAGCGGGAGGGCCCAATGAGCAGTTCTTC,CASSPPPAGGPNEQFF
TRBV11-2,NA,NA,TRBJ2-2,TGTGCCAGCAGCCCCCAACGGACCGGGGAGCTGTTTTTT,CASSPQRTGELFF
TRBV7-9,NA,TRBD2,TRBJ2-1,TGTGCCAGCAGCCCCCCCGGGACTAGCGAAAACAATGAGCAGTTCTTC,CASSPPGTSENNEQFF
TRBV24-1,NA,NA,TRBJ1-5,TGTGCCACCAGTGATTTATATAGCAATCAGCCCCAGCATTTT,CATSDLYSNQPQHF
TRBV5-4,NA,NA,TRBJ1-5,TGTGCCAGCAGCAGCGGGGGCGCATCTCAGCCCCAGCATTTT,CASSSGGASQPQHF
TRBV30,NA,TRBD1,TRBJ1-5,TGTGCCTGGAGTCACGGTCGGACAGGGGCCAATCAGCCCCAGCATTTT,CAWSHGRTGANQPQHF
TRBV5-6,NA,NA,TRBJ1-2,TGTGCCAGCAGCTTGGGCCCGACAGAAAACTATGGCTACACCTTC,CASSLGPTENYGYTF
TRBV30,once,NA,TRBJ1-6,TGTGCCTGGAGTGGAAAACAGAGTCATAATTCACCCCTCCACTTT,CAWSGKQSHNSPLHF
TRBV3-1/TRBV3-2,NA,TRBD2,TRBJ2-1,TGTGCCAGCAGCCAAGGGTACAGCGGGATCAATGAGCAGTTCTTC,CASSQGYSGINEQFF
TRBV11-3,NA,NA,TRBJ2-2,TGTGCCAGCAGCTCCATAGGGGAATCGAACACCGGGGAGCTGTTTTTT,CASSSIGESNTGELFF
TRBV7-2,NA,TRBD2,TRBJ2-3,TGTGCCAGCAGCCCCCGGGGGGAGCGGGAGACGCAGTATTTT,CASSPRGERETQYF
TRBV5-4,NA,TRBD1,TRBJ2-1,TGTGCCAGCAAGGGACAGAGCTCCTACAATGAGCAGTTCTTC,CASKGQSSYNEQFF
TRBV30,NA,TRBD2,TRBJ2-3,TGTGCCTGGAGCCTTCTAGCGGGAAGGTCAGATACGCAGTATTTT,CAWSLLAGRSDTQYF
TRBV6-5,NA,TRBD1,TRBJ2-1,TGTGCCAGCAGACACGACAGGGGCGATGAGCAGTTCTTC,CASRHDRGDEQFF
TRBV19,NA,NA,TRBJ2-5,TGTGCCAGTAGAAAAGGCAGGGCCAAAGAGACCCAGTACTTC,CASRKGRAKETQYF
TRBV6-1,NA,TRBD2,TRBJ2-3,TGTGCCAGCAGTGACTTACTAGCGGGATATAGCACAGATACGCAGTATTTT,CASSDLLAGYSTDTQYF
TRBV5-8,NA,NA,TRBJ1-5,TGTGCCAGCACCCCTTGGGGGGACCAGCCCCAGCATTTT,CASTPWGDQPQHF
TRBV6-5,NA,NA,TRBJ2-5,TGTGCCAGCAGTTACTCGACAGGACATTCGTGGGAGACCCAGTACTTC,CASSYSTGHSWETQYF
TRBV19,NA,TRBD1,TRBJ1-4,TGTGCCAGTAGTATAGGAGGGGGCGGCGAAAAACTGTTTTTT,CASSIGGGGEKLFF
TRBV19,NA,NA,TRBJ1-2,TGTGCCAGTAGTCAAACCGGGACTCCGAAAATTTGGGGCTACACCTTC,CASSQTGTPKIWGYTF
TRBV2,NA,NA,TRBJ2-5,TGTGCCAGCAGTGAACTAGCCGAGGAGACCCAGTACTTC,CASSELAEETQYF
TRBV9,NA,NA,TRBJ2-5,TGTGCCAGCAGTACGAGGCAGAGCGAGACCCAGTACTTC,CASSTRQSETQYF
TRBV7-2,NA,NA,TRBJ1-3,TGTGCCAGCAGCTGGTCAGATAACGGAAACACCATATATTTT,CASSWSDNGNTIYF
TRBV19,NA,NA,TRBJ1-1,TGTGCCAGTAGTATAGGCGGAGCATACACTGAAGCTTTCTTT,CASSIGGAYTEAFF
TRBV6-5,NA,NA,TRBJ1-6,TGTGCCAGCAGCCACGGCGCAGGGCGTAATTCACCCCTCCACTTT,CASSHGAGRNSPLHF
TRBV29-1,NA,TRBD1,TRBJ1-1,TGCAGCGGAGGGGGCGGAAGGAACACTGAAGCTTTCTTT,CSGGGGRNTEAFF
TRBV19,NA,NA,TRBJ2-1,TGTGCCAGTAGTACCCTAATTGGGCAGGGGCACAATGAGCAGTTCTTC,CASSTLIGQGHNEQFF
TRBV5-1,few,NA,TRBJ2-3,TGCGCCAGCAGCTTCGTTTTCAGGGGCACAGATACGCAGTATTTT,CASSFVFRGTDTQYF
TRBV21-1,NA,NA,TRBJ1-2,TGTGCCAGCAGCCACGGGACAGGGCTTAAAATTTATGGCTACACCTTC,CASSHGTGLKIYGYTF
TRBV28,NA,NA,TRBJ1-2,TGTGCCAGCAGTCCACCCCCGGGACATCATGGCTACACCTTC,CASSPPPGHHGYTF
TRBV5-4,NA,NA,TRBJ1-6,TGTGCCAGCAGCTTGGCGGGCTCCTATAATTCACCCCTCCACTTT,CASSLAGSYNSPLHF
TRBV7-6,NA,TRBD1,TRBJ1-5,TGTGCCAGCAGCTTATTAGCCGGGACAGGGGGGAATCAGCCCCAGCATTTT,CASSLLAGTGGNQPQHF
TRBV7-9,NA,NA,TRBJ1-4,TGTGCCAGCAGCTTGGGAGGCTCGTCTAATGAAAAACTGTTTTTT,CASSLGGSSNEKLFF
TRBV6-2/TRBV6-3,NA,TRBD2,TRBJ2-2,TGTGCCAGCAGTTCCCACAGGACTAGAAACACCGGGGAGCTGTTTTTT,CASSSHRTRNTGELFF